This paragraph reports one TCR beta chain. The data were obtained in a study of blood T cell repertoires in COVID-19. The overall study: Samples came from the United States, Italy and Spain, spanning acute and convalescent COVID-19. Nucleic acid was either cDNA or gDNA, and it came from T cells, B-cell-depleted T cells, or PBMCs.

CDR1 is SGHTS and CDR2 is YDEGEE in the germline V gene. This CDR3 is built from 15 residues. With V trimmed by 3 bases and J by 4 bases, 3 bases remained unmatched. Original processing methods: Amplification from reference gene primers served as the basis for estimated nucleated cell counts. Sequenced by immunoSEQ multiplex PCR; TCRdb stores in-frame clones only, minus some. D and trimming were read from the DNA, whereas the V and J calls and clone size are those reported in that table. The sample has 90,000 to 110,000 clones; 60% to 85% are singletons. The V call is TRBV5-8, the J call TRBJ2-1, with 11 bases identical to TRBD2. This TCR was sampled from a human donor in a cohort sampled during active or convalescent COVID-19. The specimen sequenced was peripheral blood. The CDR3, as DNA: TGTGCCAGCAGCTCCGGGACTAGCGGATACAATGAGCAGTTCTTC. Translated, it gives CASSSGTSGYNEQFF.